The clone carrying this TCR beta chain has at least ten counts. What it recognizes is unknown. The data were taken from a study of breast tumors, draining lymph nodes, adjacent tissues. The lymph nodes were axillary draining lymph nodes from breast cancer patients. Study conclusions and caveats: That most tumor T cells come from lymph nodes remained unproven. Compared with basal-like, luminal-like tumors shared significantly more repertoire with nontumor tissue. Tumor repertoires ranked between lymph nodes and nontumor tissue in diversity, with V and J gene preferences. Findings are consistent with lymph node origin and intratumoral expansion of most tumor T cells.

TCRdb reprocessed the multiplex PCR reads via MiXCR and lists one record per CDR3 protein. The sample holds tens of thousands of distinct CDR3 sequences, over 25% seen once. The source of this sequence is a female donor with breast cancer. Some clones in this sample may be carry-over from other donors' samples. Source material: axillary lymph node tissue.

The CDR3 nucleotides are TGTGCCAGCAGCGTAGGCGCGGGAGGGCCCGGGGATGAGCAGTTCTTC. This sequence encodes CASSVGAGGPGDEQFF. The V call is TRBV9, the J call TRBJ2-1; 9 bases line up with TRBD2. CDR1 and CDR2 from the germline V gene are SGDLS and YYNGEE. V shed 0 bases, J shed 8 bases, and the junction held 9 bases outside the gene matches. CDR3 length: 16 amino acids.